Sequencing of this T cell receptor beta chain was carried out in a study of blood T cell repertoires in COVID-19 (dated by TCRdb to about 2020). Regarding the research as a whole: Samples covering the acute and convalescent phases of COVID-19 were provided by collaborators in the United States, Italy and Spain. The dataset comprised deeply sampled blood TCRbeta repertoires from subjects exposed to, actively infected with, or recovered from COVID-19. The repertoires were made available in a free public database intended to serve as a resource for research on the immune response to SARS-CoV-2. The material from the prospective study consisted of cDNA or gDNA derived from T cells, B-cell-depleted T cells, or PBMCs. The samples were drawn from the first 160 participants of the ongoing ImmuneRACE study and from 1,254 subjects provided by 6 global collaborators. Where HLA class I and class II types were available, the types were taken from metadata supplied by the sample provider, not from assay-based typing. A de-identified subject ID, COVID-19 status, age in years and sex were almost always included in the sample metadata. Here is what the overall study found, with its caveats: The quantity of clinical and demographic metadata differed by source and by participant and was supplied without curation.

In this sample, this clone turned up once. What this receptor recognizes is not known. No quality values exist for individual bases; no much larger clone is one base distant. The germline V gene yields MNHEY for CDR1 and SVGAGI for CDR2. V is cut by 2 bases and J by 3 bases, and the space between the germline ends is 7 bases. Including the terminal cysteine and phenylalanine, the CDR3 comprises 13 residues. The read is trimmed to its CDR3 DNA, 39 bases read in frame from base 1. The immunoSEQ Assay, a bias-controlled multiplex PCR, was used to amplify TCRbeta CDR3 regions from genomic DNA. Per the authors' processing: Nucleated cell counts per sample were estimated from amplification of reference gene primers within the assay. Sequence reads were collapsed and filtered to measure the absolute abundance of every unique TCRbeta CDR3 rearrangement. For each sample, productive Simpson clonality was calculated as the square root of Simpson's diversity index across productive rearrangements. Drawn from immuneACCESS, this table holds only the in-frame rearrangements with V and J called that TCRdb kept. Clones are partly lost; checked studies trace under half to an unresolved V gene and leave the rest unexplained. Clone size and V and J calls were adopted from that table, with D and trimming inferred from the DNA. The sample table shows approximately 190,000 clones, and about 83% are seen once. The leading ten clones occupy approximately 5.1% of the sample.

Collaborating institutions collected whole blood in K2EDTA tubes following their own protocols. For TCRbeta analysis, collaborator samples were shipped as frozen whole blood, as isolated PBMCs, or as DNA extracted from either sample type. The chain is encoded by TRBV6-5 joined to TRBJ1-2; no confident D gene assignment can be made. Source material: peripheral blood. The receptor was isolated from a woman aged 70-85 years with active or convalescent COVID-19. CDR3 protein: CASSYRVDYGYTF. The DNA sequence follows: TGTGCCAGCAGTTACCGGGTGGACTATGGCTACACCTTC.